These T cell receptor beta chains were read from a single sample in a study of cytomegalovirus exposure and HLA in healthy donors. Profiling relied on immunoSEQ multiplex PCR, and the TCRdb table lists in-frame clones only, not all of them. The table includes under 130,000 clones, over 80% detected once. Sequenced sample: PBMCs. These receptors were taken from a man aged 25-45 years in good health and CMV-seropositive. The CDR3 runs from the conserved cysteine through the conserved F or W. Each record gives: V gene, J gene, clone size, D gene, CDR3 protein, CDR3 DNA. A D gene is named only where the DNA matches it firmly. For some rows the clone size is stated as once, few or many, or as a class when expanded; others skip it.

>TRBV19|TRBJ2-3|NA|NA
CASSSLQVRGDTQYF
TGTGCCAGTAGTTCCTTACAGGTGCGGGGAGATACGCAGTATTTT
>TRBV6-6|TRBJ2-1|few|TRBD2
CASSKGLVRFDEQFF
TGTGCCAGCAGTAAGGGACTAGTGAGATTCGATGAGCAGTTCTTC
>TRBV5-5|TRBJ1-1|NA|NA
CASSWTELNTEAFF
TGTGCCAGCAGCTGGACAGAACTGAACACTGAAGCTTTCTTT
>TRBV11-2|TRBJ1-1|NA|NA
CASSHNAGRPLNTEAFF
TGTGCCAGCAGCCATAATGCGGGAAGGCCACTAAACACCGAAGCTTTCTTT
>TRBV5-6|TRBJ2-7|few|TRBD1
CASSLGDRVSYEQYF
TGTGCCAGCAGCTTAGGGGACAGGGTATCCTACGAGCAGTACTTC
>TRBV5-1|TRBJ2-7|NA|NA
CASSLNTASYEQYF
TGCGCCAGCAGCTTGAATACAGCTTCCTACGAGCAGTACTTC
>TRBV10-3|TRBJ1-5|NA|TRBD1
CAIRDDRGHGNQPQHF
TGTGCCATCAGGGACGACAGGGGGCATGGCAATCAGCCCCAGCATTTT
>TRBV28|TRBJ2-7|NA|NA
CASTFPGQSYEQYF
TGTGCCAGCACCTTCCCCGGACAGTCCTACGAGCAGTACTTC
>TRBV5-6|TRBJ1-1|few|TRBD1
CASSHSTGVAFF
TGTGCCAGCAGCCACTCTACAGGGGTAGCTTTCTTT
>TRBV7-6|TRBJ2-7|NA|TRBD1
CASSQSGTGIYEQYF
TGTGCCAGCAGCCAATCCGGGACAGGCATATACGAGCAGTACTTC
>TRBV7-2|TRBJ2-5|NA|TRBD1
CASSLVWWGQGVQETQYF
TGTGCCAGCAGCTTAGTTTGGTGGGGACAGGGAGTCCAAGAGACCCAGTACTTC
>TRBV6-1|TRBJ1-1|few|NA
CASSASTGTEAFF
TGTGCCAGCAGTGCTTCCACGGGGACTGAAGCTTTCTTT
>TRBV28|TRBJ1-6|NA|NA
CASSPGDSPLHF
TGTGCCAGCAGCCCAGGGGATTCACCCCTCCACTTT
>TRBV6-6|TRBJ1-2|NA|NA
CASRGSVGGRKDGYTF
TGTGCCAGCAGGGGTAGCGTTGGGGGCAGGAAAGATGGCTACACCTTC
>TRBV7-2|TRBJ2-2|NA|NA
CASSLRGVDTGELFF
TGTGCCAGCAGCTTACGCGGGGTCGACACCGGGGAGCTGTTTTTT
>TRBV30|TRBJ2-7|NA|NA
CAWSPQEGEQYF
TGTGCCTGGAGTCCCCAGGAAGGCGAGCAGTACTTC
>TRBV9|TRBJ1-4|few|TRBD1
CASSGQGEKLFF
TGTGCCAGCAGCGGACAGGGTGAAAAACTGTTTTTT
>TRBV7-2|TRBJ2-7|once|NA
CASSWAGSPKQYF
TGTGCCAGCAGCTGGGCAGGGTCACCTAAGCAGTACTTC
>TRBV6-4|TRBJ2-3|few|TRBD2
CASSEDLAGTDTQYF
TGTGCCAGCAGTGAGGACCTAGCGGGCACAGATACGCAGTATTTT
>TRBV5-1|TRBJ2-1|once|TRBD2
CASTIGPAGVSNEQFF
TGCGCCAGCACCATTGGGCCCGCGGGGGTTAGCAATGAGCAGTTCTTC
>TRBV10-3|TRBJ1-2|NA|NA
CAITPGPDAGYTF
TGTGCCATCACGCCAGGCCCAGATGCTGGCTACACCTTC
>TRBV5-1|TRBJ1-3|NA|NA
CASSLGPLPGNTIYF
TGCGCCAGCAGCCTTGGGCCCCTGCCCGGAAACACCATATATTTT
>TRBV6-5|TRBJ2-1|NA|NA
CASRSRDTSYEQFF
TGTGCCAGCAGGTCCCGGGACACCTCGTATGAGCAGTTCTTC
>TRBV29-1|TRBJ2-7|NA|TRBD1
CSVLPRDRGAYEQYF
TGCAGCGTGCTCCCCCGGGACAGGGGGGCCTACGAGCAGTACTTC
>TRBV19|TRBJ1-5|once|NA
CASSSTGSNHPQHF
TGTGCCAGTTCTTCTACAGGTAGCAATCATCCCCAGCATTTT
>TRBV2|TRBJ2-1|NA|NA
CAITPPEGQFF
TGTGCCATAACACCGCCGGAGGGGCAGTTCTTC
>TRBV30|TRBJ2-1|NA|NA
CAWSVLGEREQFF
TGTGCCTGGAGTGTCTTAGGGGAACGTGAGCAGTTCTTC
>TRBV7-8|TRBJ1-6|NA|TRBD1
CASSLLPGQGLNSPLHF
TGTGCCAGCAGCCTACTCCCGGGACAGGGTTTAAATTCACCCCTCCACTTT
>TRBV4-2|TRBJ1-1|NA|TRBD1
CASSTRTGGANTEAFF
TGTGCCAGCAGCACCCGGACAGGGGGGGCGAACACTGAAGCTTTCTTT
>TRBV2|TRBJ2-7|NA|NA
CASSEGRGAYEQYF
TGTGCCAGCAGTGAAGGCAGGGGCGCCTACGAGCAGTACTTC